These 32 T cell receptor beta chains came from one sample sequenced in a study of T cells after yellow fever vaccination. One entry per CDR3 protein, called by TCRdb with MiXCR from the 5' RACE reads. The table records about 50,000 distinct CDR3 sequences, 7.4% of them present only once. The input for sequencing was CD8+ T cells sorted from PBMCs, taken less than 16 days after the first yellow fever vaccination. These receptors were collected from a man aged 18 to 29 who received the YFV17D yellow fever vaccine.

This clonotype was seen more than once but under ten times. The chain carries TRBV4-3 and TRBJ1-5; no definite D call. V dropped 2 bases and J dropped 5 bases, with 10 bases sitting between them. The CDR3 has 14 residues. The germline gives CDR1 LGHNA, CDR2 YSLEER. The CDR3 DNA sequence: TGCGCCAGCAGCCAAAGGCCGACACATCAGCCCCAGCATTTT. Its protein product is CASSQRPTHQPQHF.

This clonotype has a count of ten or more. This sequence joins TRBV27 and TRBJ2-3; 8 bases map to TRBD1. The ends lost 1 base at V and 0 bases at J; junction bases unmatched: 3. This CDR3 has 16 amino acids. The germline gives CDR1 MNHEY, CDR2 SMNVEV (reference sequence). CDR3 in amino acids: CASSLLGQGSTDTQYF. CDR3 in DNA: TGTGCCAGCAGTTTATTAGGACAGGGAAGCACAGATACGCAGTATTTT.

The chain recombines TRBV6-1 with TRBJ2-7; D remains ambiguous. CDR1 and CDR2 (germline): MNHNS, SASEGT. V gave up 6 bases and J gave up 4 bases, with 13 bases separating them. The CDR3 extends over 13 amino acids. CDR3 in amino acids: CASRGTDIYEQYF. CDR3 DNA sequence: TGTGCCAGCAGGGGAACAGACATATACGAGCAGTACTTC.

This clonotype was found many times. This chain joins TRBV7-9 and TRBJ2-2; the D call may be TRBD1 or TRBD2 (5 bases each). Trimming left V 3 bases short and J 7 bases short, with 21 bases between. Germline CDR1 is SEHNR and CDR2 is FQNEAQ (reference sequence). The CDR3 is made up of 17 amino acids. CDR3 sequence reads: CASSLDVGTPGDGELFF. CDR3 nucleotide sequence: TGTGCCAGCAGCTTGGACGTGGGGACCCCAGGAGACGGGGAGCTGTTTTTT.

This clonotype has at least ten counts. The rearrangement uses TRBV14 and TRBJ2-7; TRBD1 aligns across 12 bases. Germline CDR1 reads SGHDN; CDR2 reads FVKESK. The CDR3 contains 15 residues. Trimming cost V 4 bases and J 3 bases; bases outside gene matches: 4. CDR3 amino acids: CASSPGTGGIYEQYF. DNA for the CDR3: TGTGCCAGCAGCCCGGGGACAGGGGGCATCTACGAGCAGTACTTC.

This clonotype has more than one count but fewer than ten. This chain uses TRBV5-4 with TRBJ2-3; D gene ambiguous. V was pared by 3 bases and J by 1 base, with 9 bases between. The CDR3 loop spans 14 amino acids. From germline, CDR1 is SGHNT and CDR2 YYREEE (reference sequence). The CDR3 protein is CASSSNPGTDTQYF. The CDR3 DNA reads TGTGCCAGCAGCTCGAACCCTGGCACAGATACGCAGTATTTT. Complete variable domain (other parts from reference TRBV5-4 and TRBJ2-3): ETGVTQSPTHLIKTRGQQVTLRCSSQSGHNTVSWYQQALGQGPQFIFQYYREEENGRGNFPPRFSGLQFPNYSSELNVNALELDDSALYLCASSSNPGTDTQYFGPGTRLTVL.

This clonotype appeared many times. This chain connects TRBV7-6 to TRBJ2-2; TRBD1 matches at 7 bases. Germline V gene lookup returns CDR1 SGHVS and CDR2 FNYEAQ. This CDR3 comprises 15 residues. Losses at the gene ends were 2 bases for V and 4 bases for J; bases not matched to a gene: 4. Here the CDR3 DNA reads TGTGCCAGCAGCTTATCGCAGGGGGTCACCGGGGAGCTGTTTTTT. Its translation is CASSLSQGVTGELFF.

The sample holds many counts of this clonotype. This chain links TRBV6-2 or TRBV6-3 with TRBJ2-7; 9 bases align to TRBD1. V lost 2 bases, J lost 1 base, and 9 bases stayed unmatched. The CDR3 has 17 amino acids. CDR1 is MNHEY, CDR2 SVGEGT, per germline. The CDR3 loop is CASSYPGQGFLSYEQYF. CDR3 in DNA: TGTGCCAGCAGTTACCCTGGACAGGGGTTTTTATCCTACGAGCAGTACTTC.

As regards this clonotype: A much larger clone lies a single base off, so this may be a read error. The rearrangement uses TRBV12-3 or TRBV12-4 and TRBJ2-4, with a possible D match to TRBD1 (6 bases). V gave up 1 base and J gave up 11 bases, with 9 bases separating them. The CDR3 is 12 residues long. The CDR3 spells CASSLGTDVQYF. In DNA form, the CDR3 reads TGTGCCAGCAGTTTAGGGACAGACGTTCAGTACTTC.

Turning to this clonotype: The CDR3 does not end in the conserved phenylalanine or tryptophan, so this is likely a read error. The chain joins TRBV28 to TRBJ1-2, with D perhaps TRBD1 (5 bases). Trimming took off 6 bases at V and 0 bases at J, with 14 bases between the two ends. The CDR3 is 15 residues long. The V gene's germline CDR1 is MDHEN and CDR2 SYDVKM. CDR3: CASRTRTRTNYGYTS. The CDR3 DNA reads TGTGCCAGCAGAACCCGGACACGAACTAACTATGGCTACACCTCC.

This clonotype has a count of ten or more. The chain links TRBV11-3 to TRBJ2-1; perhaps TRBD1 as D (6 bases). The V gene lost 1 base and the J gene lost 1 base, with 8 bases spanning the gap. This CDR3 is 15 amino acids long. Per the germline V gene, CDR1 is SGHNT and CDR2 is YENEEA. The CDR3 region is CASSLGTVSYNEQFF. CDR3 nucleotide sequence: TGTGCCAGCAGCTTAGGGACAGTTTCCTACAATGAGCAGTTCTTC.

The table lists this clonotype with many counts. The chain employs TRBV7-2 and TRBJ2-1, with 11 bases lining up with TRBD2. V trimming: 3 bases; J trimming: 4 bases; junction bases outside the gene matches: 2. In germline, CDR1 is SGHTA, CDR2 FQGNSA. The CDR3 extends over 15 amino acids. This CDR3 reads CASSFSGGEYNEQFF. CDR3 nucleotide sequence: TGTGCCAGCAGCTTTAGCGGGGGGGAGTACAATGAGCAGTTCTTC.

At least ten counts were recorded for this clonotype. The chain joins TRBV7-9 to TRBJ1-2; TRBD1 agrees at 7 bases. The ends lost 5 bases at V and 0 bases at J; junction bases unmatched: 3. Looked up from germline, CDR1 is SEHNR and CDR2 is FQNEAQ (reference sequence). This CDR3 spans 14 amino acids. CDR3 sequence (DNA): TGTGCCAGCAGCCCGACAGGGACTAACTATGGCTACACCTTC. Amino acid sequence: CASSPTGTNYGYTF.

Only one count was recorded for this clonotype. The V call is TRBV27, the J call TRBJ2-3; D is unresolved. The germline V and J ends were trimmed by 0 bases and 7 bases, with 23 bases remaining between them. The germline CDR1 and CDR2 sequences are MNHEY and SMNVEV (reference sequence). CDR3 size: 18 residues. The CDR3 DNA reads TGTGCCAGCAGTTTATCTCGGTTGGGTCTGCCCAGCAGTAATACGCAGTATTTT. Protein product: CASSLSRLGLPSSNTQYF.

This clonotype was observed at least ten times. The gene calls are TRBV29-1 and TRBJ2-1, with 7 bases that match TRBD2. The V gene end was trimmed by 1 base and the J gene end by 5 bases; junction bases not matched to a gene: 5. The germline V gene encodes CDR1 SQVTM and CDR2 ANQGSEA. The CDR3 runs 14 residues. The CDR3 DNA reads as TGCAGCGTTGAAGCTTCGCGGGGGAACAATGAGCAGTTCTTC. Its translation is CSVEASRGNNEQFF.

The sample holds many counts of this clonotype. V usage is TRBV7-2 and J usage is TRBJ2-1; no clear D. The germline gives CDR1 SGHTA, CDR2 FQGNSA. The CDR3 runs to 16 residues. The V gene lost 4 bases and the J gene lost 8 bases, with 21 bases spanning the gap. DNA for the CDR3: TGTGCCAGCAGCTCTATCTATCCCCCTTCTATTGATGAGCAGTTCTTC. This codes for CASSSIYPPSIDEQFF. Complete variable domain (other parts from reference TRBV7-2 and TRBJ2-1): GAGVSQSPSNKVTEKGKDVELRCDPISGHTALYWYRQSLGQGLEFLIYFQGNSAPDKSGLPSDRFSAERTGGSVSTLTIQRTQQEDSAVYLCASSSIYPPSIDEQFFGPGTRLTVL.

Comments on this clonotype: One base away lies a much larger clone, so this may be a sequencing read error. The chain is built from TRBV27 and TRBJ1-5; 9 bases are a match to TRBD1. This CDR3 comprises 14 residues. J was trimmed by 10 bases and V by 5 bases; bases with no gene match: 9. Germline values: CDR1 MNHEY, CDR2 SMNVEV (reference sequence). CDR3 residues: CASSIDRGVHPQHF. DNA of the CDR3: TGTGCCAGCAGTATAGACAGGGGGGTTCACCCCCAGCATTTT.

This clonotype was counted at least ten times. The CDR3 nucleotides are TGCGCCAGCAGTTACCCCGGGAGCAACACTGAAGCTTTCTTT. Its translation is CASSYPGSNTEAFF. The chain employs TRBV5-1 and TRBJ1-1; D not resolved. The CDR3 is 14 residues long. The germline gives CDR1 SGHRS, CDR2 YFSETQ. V shed 5 bases and J shed 2 bases, with 13 bases lying between them.

The CDR3 reads CASSQVTSGNTIYF. The CDR3 DNA sequence: TGCGCCAGCAGCCAAGTGACTTCTGGAAACACCATATATTTT. The chain couples TRBV4-3 to TRBJ1-3; the D is unclear. The V and J ends lost 1 base and 1 base respectively, with 5 bases between them. The CDR3 extends over 14 amino acids. CDR1 and CDR2 from the germline V gene are LGHNA and YSLEER.

This clonotype has a count of ten or more. This CDR3 is CASSVGGTGGGYEQYF. The CDR3 nucleotides are TGTGCCAGCAGCGTAGGAGGGACAGGGGGCGGGTACGAGCAGTACTTC. The gene calls are TRBV9 and TRBJ2-7; 12 bases align to TRBD1. The CDR3 covers 16 residues. V shed 0 bases and J 4 bases; nucleotides not matched to a gene: 5. Germline V gene lookup returns CDR1 SGDLS and CDR2 YYNGEE.

This clonotype was observed at least ten times. The chain carries TRBV6-2 or TRBV6-3 and TRBJ2-7; 12 bases are shared with TRBD2. Germline CDR1 and CDR2: MNHEY and SVGEGT. The CDR3 consists of 14 residues. Germline trimming cut 8 bases from V and 3 bases from J; bases unmatched to any gene: 5. The CDR3 region is CASGTLAGGYEQYF. The CDR3, as DNA: TGTGCCAGCGGAACACTAGCGGGGGGCTACGAGCAGTACTTC.

This clonotype was counted ten times or more. This chain uses TRBV7-2 with TRBJ2-3; 16 bases fit TRBD2. The junction had 6 bases not matched to a gene; V was cut back by 6 bases and J by 6 bases. This CDR3 spans 16 amino acids. Germline CDR1 and CDR2: SGHTA and FQGNSA. The CDR3 coding sequence is TGTGCCAGCAGGTCCGGGACTAGCGGGGGGGTGGATACGCAGTATTTT. As protein: CASRSGTSGGVDTQYF.

This clonotype was observed at least ten times. V usage is TRBV4-3 and J usage is TRBJ2-2; D possibly corresponds to TRBD2 (5 bases). In germline, CDR1 is LGHNA, CDR2 YSLEER. The ends were cut back, 0 bases at V and 7 bases at J, with 12 bases in the middle. This CDR3 has 15 residues. CDR3 DNA: TGCGCCAGCAGCCAAGACTCACTAGGGATCGGGGAGCTGTTTTTT. This encodes CASSQDSLGIGELFF.

Turning to this clonotype: A much larger clone lies one base from this, so it may be a read error. This chain's CDR3 is CASSLGGIYGYTF. The CDR3 DNA sequence: TGTGCCAGCAGTTTGGGGGGCATCTATGGCTACACCTTC. The chain links TRBV28 to TRBJ1-2; perhaps TRBD1 as D (6 bases). The CDR3 extends over 13 amino acids. V gave up 3 bases and J gave up 4 bases, with 9 bases separating them. CDR1 is MDHEN, CDR2 SYDVKM, per germline.

This clonotype was counted only a few times. This chain joins TRBV5-4 and TRBJ2-1, with D perhaps being TRBD1 or TRBD2 (5 bases each). This CDR3 is built from 13 residues. Looked up from germline, CDR1 is SGHNT and CDR2 is YYREEE (reference sequence). Trimming shortened V by 5 bases and J by 8 bases, and 14 bases separated the two germline ends. CDR3 protein: CASSPGAGDEQFF. The CDR3 nucleotides read TGTGCCAGCAGTCCCGGGGCCGGAGATGAGCAGTTCTTC.

This clonotype was counted ten times or more. The V call is TRBV14, the J call TRBJ2-1, with TRBD1 matching 10 bases. The trim removed 4 bases at V and 4 bases at J, leaving 10 bases unmatched. The V gene's germline CDR1 is SGHDN and CDR2 FVKESK. The CDR3 contains 17 residues. This CDR3 is CASSPSPGQGNYNEQFF. Written as DNA, the CDR3 is TGTGCCAGCAGCCCTTCCCCGGGACAGGGGAATTACAATGAGCAGTTCTTC.

This clonotype came up many times. The gene calls are TRBV5-4 and TRBJ2-1; D might be TRBD1 (6 bases). The CDR3 runs to 16 residues. Germline V gives CDR1 SGHNT, CDR2 YYREEE (reference sequence). Trimming left V 3 bases short and J 7 bases short, with 20 bases between. The CDR3 nucleotides read TGTGCCAGCAGCTATGAAAGGTGGGGGCCTTCGAATGAGCAGTTCTTC. It codes for CASSYERWGPSNEQFF.

This clonotype was counted many times. The rearrangement joins TRBV10-3 to TRBJ2-5; 7 bases fit TRBD2. Germline values: CDR1 ENHRY, CDR2 SYGVKD. The CDR3 is 13 residues long. J gave up 5 bases and V 10 bases, and 10 bases lay outside the gene matches. The CDR3 region is CATGLVPTETQYF. For the CDR3, the DNA is TGTGCCACCGGACTAGTTCCGACTGAGACCCAGTACTTC.

This clonotype was detected a few times. The V gene is TRBV28, the J gene TRBJ2-7; the D is unclear. In germline, CDR1 is MDHEN, CDR2 SYDVKM. The CDR3 totals 12 residues. Trimming left V 6 bases short and J 4 bases short, with 10 bases between. Here the CDR3 reads CASSIGPYEQYV. The CDR3 region has the DNA TGTGCCAGCAGCATCGGACCTTACGAGCAGTACGTC.

In this sample, this clonotype turned up many times. The rearrangement joins TRBV6-1 to TRBJ1-6, with 9 bases aligning to TRBD1. In germline, CDR1 is MNHNS, CDR2 SASEGT. The CDR3 is 15 residues long. The V segment lost 6 bases and the J segment 5 bases; nucleotides outside the gene matches: 5. In DNA form, the CDR3 reads TGTGCCAGCAGGTCCGGGACAGGGAATAATTCACCCCTCCACTTT. Translation gives CASRSGTGNNSPLHF.

This clonotype was seen many times. The chain links TRBV20-1 to TRBJ1-4; 7 positions agree with TRBD1. Losses at the gene ends were 2 bases for V and 3 bases for J; bases not matched to a gene: 15. Germline-derived CDR1 and CDR2 are DFQATT and SNEGSKA (reference sequence). This CDR3 has 18 residues. The CDR3 DNA is TGCAGTGCTAGAAAAGACAGGGTCGGTTCGAGGGCTAATGAAAAACTGTTTTTT. Residues: CSARKDRVGSRANEKLFF.

This clonotype was recorded many times. The chain has TRBV4-3 and TRBJ2-3; TRBD1 aligns across 9 bases. The V gene end was trimmed by 2 bases and the J gene end by 0 bases; junction bases not matched to a gene: 6. The CDR3 contains 17 residues. CDR1 and CDR2 (germline): LGHNA, YSLEER. The CDR3 sequence: CASSQPTGGLSTDTQYF. The CDR3 DNA is TGCGCCAGCAGCCAACCCACAGGGGGCCTTAGCACAGATACGCAGTATTTT.